This T cell receptor beta chain was recovered during a study of cytotoxic CD8 clonotypes in ibrutinib-treated CLL. General study points: Whereas clonality rose at ibrutinib response, it declined toward baseline at progression.

The table came from immunoSEQ multiplex PCR; TCRdb's copy has only in-frame clones and leaves some out. The repertoire holds 160,000 or so clones, with about 88% as singletons. A word on this clone: Antigen specificity is unknown.

Germline values: CDR1 MDHEN, CDR2 SYDVKM. The CDR3 has 13 amino acids. J lost 11 bases, V lost 5 bases, and 11 bases had no gene match. The sequencing here drew on PBMCs, taken at disease progression, from a patient treated with ibrutinib. The clonotype was recovered from a human donor with chronic lymphocytic leukemia. V is TRBV28 and J is TRBJ1-1; 7 bases agree with TRBD1. The chain's CDR3 is CASSQTGWLWAFF. CDR3 sequence (DNA): TGTGCCAGCAGTCAGACAGGGTGGTTGTGGGCTTTCTTT.